These T cell receptor beta chains were read from a single sample in a study of T cells in localized non-small cell lung cancer. The assay was immunoSEQ multiplex PCR, and TCRdb's table has in-frame clones only and misses some. This table has roughly 30,000 clones, about 89% appearing once. The material was peripheral blood, obtained before any cancer treatment. The receptors were gathered from a female donor of 60 years or more with stage I lung adenocarcinoma. Both conserved end residues are part of each CDR3. D genes are given only for firm matches. Clone size is shown for a subset of rows, as once, few, many or a class of expanded clone.

j_call: TRBJ1-2; d_call: TRBD1; clone_size: .; v_call: TRBV14; cdr3_aa: CASSQGTGEYGYTF; cdr3_nt: TGTGCCAGCAGCCAGGGGACAGGGGAATATGGCTACACCTTC
j_call: TRBJ2-3; d_call: .; clone_size: .; v_call: TRBV6-5; cdr3_aa: CASRKDRGWADTQYF; cdr3_nt: TGTGCCAGCAGGAAAGACCGGGGGTGGGCAGATACGCAGTATTTT
j_call: TRBJ2-3; d_call: TRBD2; clone_size: once; v_call: TRBV5-1; cdr3_aa: CASSPRTSGRADTQYF; cdr3_nt: TGCGCCAGCAGCCCCCGGACTAGCGGGAGGGCAGATACGCAGTATTTT
j_call: TRBJ2-7; d_call: .; clone_size: .; v_call: TRBV19; cdr3_aa: CASSPPRIGGSAYEQYF; cdr3_nt: TGTGCCAGTAGTCCCCCCCGGATCGGGGGCTCGGCCTACGAGCAGTACTTC
j_call: TRBJ2-1; d_call: TRBD2; clone_size: .; v_call: TRBV4-1; cdr3_aa: CASSQLGTSGNEQFF; cdr3_nt: TGCGCCAGCAGCCAGTTAGGGACTAGCGGCAATGAGCAGTTCTTC
j_call: TRBJ2-3; d_call: .; clone_size: .; v_call: TRBV29-1; cdr3_aa: CSVEPGPRTDTQYF; cdr3_nt: TGCAGCGTTGAACCGGGACCACGCACAGATACGCAGTATTTT
j_call: TRBJ2-5; d_call: .; clone_size: .; v_call: TRBV11-3; cdr3_aa: CASSPAPGEETQYF; cdr3_nt: TGTGCCAGCAGCCCGGCGCCCGGTGAAGAGACCCAGTACTTC
j_call: TRBJ2-7; d_call: .; clone_size: .; v_call: TRBV7-8; cdr3_aa: CASSLGSGGNYEQYF; cdr3_nt: TGTGCCAGCAGCTTGGGAAGCGGAGGGAACTACGAGCAGTACTTC
j_call: TRBJ1-3; d_call: .; clone_size: .; v_call: TRBV4-3; cdr3_aa: CASSPDSSGNTIYF; cdr3_nt: TGCGCCAGCAGCCCCGACAGCTCTGGAAACACCATATATTTT
j_call: TRBJ2-2; d_call: .; clone_size: .; v_call: TRBV7-2; cdr3_aa: CASSLVLRDDTGELFF; cdr3_nt: TGTGCCAGCAGCTTAGTGTTGCGGGACGACACCGGGGAGCTGTTTTTT
j_call: TRBJ2-2; d_call: .; clone_size: .; v_call: TRBV6-1; cdr3_aa: CASRAGRTNTGELFF; cdr3_nt: TGTGCCAGCAGGGCAGGACGAACGAACACCGGGGAGCTGTTTTTT
j_call: TRBJ2-5; d_call: TRBD2; clone_size: .; v_call: TRBV7-9; cdr3_aa: CASSLGAAGGQETQYF; cdr3_nt: TGTGCCAGCAGCTTAGGTGCGGCGGGGGGGCAAGAGACCCAGTACTTC
j_call: TRBJ2-7; d_call: .; clone_size: few; v_call: TRBV2; cdr3_aa: CASSGLGGATLEQYF; cdr3_nt: TGTGCCAGCAGTGGCCTAGGGGGGGCCACCTTAGAGCAGTACTTC
j_call: TRBJ1-1; d_call: .; clone_size: few; v_call: TRBV7-2; cdr3_aa: CASSRGEDTEAFF; cdr3_nt: TGTGCCAGCAGTAGGGGGGAGGACACTGAAGCTTTCTTT
j_call: TRBJ2-7; d_call: .; clone_size: .; v_call: TRBV2; cdr3_aa: CASSERGALSYEQYF; cdr3_nt: TGTGCCAGCAGTGAAAGAGGGGCCCTATCCTACGAGCAGTACTTC
j_call: TRBJ1-1; d_call: TRBD1; clone_size: .; v_call: TRBV5-1; cdr3_aa: CASSPGQGGWRNTEAFF; cdr3_nt: TGCGCCAGCAGCCCAGGACAGGGTGGTTGGAGGAACACTGAAGCTTTCTTT
j_call: TRBJ2-7; d_call: .; clone_size: .; v_call: TRBV6-1; cdr3_aa: CASSVEGLGEQYF; cdr3_nt: TGTGCCAGCAGTGTCGAGGGGTTGGGGGAGCAGTACTTC
j_call: TRBJ2-7; d_call: TRBD1; clone_size: .; v_call: TRBV6-1; cdr3_aa: CASGQESSYEQYF; cdr3_nt: TGTGCCAGTGGACAGGAAAGCTCCTACGAGCAGTACTTC
j_call: TRBJ2-3; d_call: .; clone_size: .; v_call: TRBV27; cdr3_aa: CASRQDRSTDTQYF; cdr3_nt: TGTGCCAGCAGGCAGGACAGATCCACAGATACGCAGTATTTT
j_call: TRBJ2-1; d_call: .; clone_size: .; v_call: TRBV5-1; cdr3_aa: CASSPTFGPQSSYNEQFF; cdr3_nt: TGCGCCAGCAGCCCCACCTTTGGGCCCCAGAGCTCCTACAATGAGCAGTTCTTC
j_call: TRBJ2-1; d_call: .; clone_size: .; v_call: TRBV11-2; cdr3_aa: CASSPPTVEQFF; cdr3_nt: TGTGCCAGCAGCCCTCCGACGGTTGAGCAGTTCTTC
j_call: TRBJ2-1; d_call: TRBD2; clone_size: .; v_call: TRBV2; cdr3_aa: CASSVLAGGGEQFF; cdr3_nt: TGTGCCAGCAGTGTACTAGCGGGAGGCGGTGAGCAGTTCTTC
j_call: TRBJ1-5; d_call: TRBD1; clone_size: once; v_call: TRBV19; cdr3_aa: CASSSIAAGGTGRQPQHF; cdr3_nt: TGTGCCAGTAGTTCAATTGCGGCCGGGGGGACAGGGAGACAGCCCCAGCATTTT
j_call: TRBJ1-6; d_call: TRBD1; clone_size: .; v_call: TRBV7-9; cdr3_aa: CASSPTGANNSPLHF; cdr3_nt: TGTGCCAGCAGCCCGACAGGGGCCAATAATTCACCCCTCCACTTT
j_call: TRBJ1-2; d_call: .; clone_size: .; v_call: TRBV10-3; cdr3_aa: CAISESAADYGYTF; cdr3_nt: TGTGCCATCAGTGAGTCGGCAGCAGATTATGGCTACACCTTC
j_call: TRBJ2-3; d_call: .; clone_size: few; v_call: TRBV27; cdr3_aa: CASSFTGSADTQYF; cdr3_nt: TGTGCCAGCAGTTTTACCGGGAGCGCAGATACGCAGTATTTT
j_call: TRBJ2-1; d_call: .; clone_size: .; v_call: TRBV27; cdr3_aa: CASSLNRDGSYNEQFF; cdr3_nt: TGTGCCAGCAGTTTAAACCGGGACGGATCCTACAATGAGCAGTTCTTC
j_call: TRBJ2-5; d_call: .; clone_size: .; v_call: TRBV7-2; cdr3_aa: CASSLGSQETQYF; cdr3_nt: TGTGCCAGCAGCTTAGGGTCCCAAGAGACCCAGTACTTC
j_call: TRBJ1-1; d_call: .; clone_size: .; v_call: TRBV7-8; cdr3_aa: CASSPAPEGVYTEAFF; cdr3_nt: TGTGCCAGCAGCCCAGCCCCAGAGGGCGTTTACACTGAAGCTTTCTTT
j_call: TRBJ2-3; d_call: .; clone_size: .; v_call: TRBV7-2; cdr3_aa: CASSLLGTDTQYF; cdr3_nt: TGTGCCAGCAGCTTACTCGGCACAGATACGCAGTATTTT
j_call: TRBJ2-2; d_call: .; clone_size: .; v_call: TRBV6-1; cdr3_aa: CASSEVRGWGWNTGELFF; cdr3_nt: TGTGCCAGCAGTGAAGTTCGGGGTTGGGGGTGGAACACCGGGGAGCTGTTTTTT
j_call: TRBJ2-1; d_call: TRBD2; clone_size: .; v_call: TRBV16; cdr3_aa: CASSQLAGGVDEQFF; cdr3_nt: TGTGCCAGCAGCCAACTAGCGGGAGGAGTAGATGAGCAGTTCTTC
j_call: TRBJ1-5; d_call: .; clone_size: .; v_call: TRBV28; cdr3_aa: CASSSLREGSTGNQPQHF; cdr3_nt: TGTGCCAGCAGTTCCCTCCGGGAGGGGAGTACGGGCAATCAGCCCCAGCATTTT
j_call: TRBJ1-4; d_call: .; clone_size: .; v_call: TRBV15; cdr3_aa: CATSRGGHSSEKLFF; cdr3_nt: TGTGCCACCAGCAGGGGAGGACATTCCTCAGAAAAACTGTTTTTT
j_call: TRBJ1-2; d_call: .; clone_size: .; v_call: TRBV28; cdr3_aa: CASSLLQGSMSGYTF; cdr3_nt: TGTGCCAGCAGTTTACTTCAGGGGTCAATGTCTGGCTACACCTTC
j_call: TRBJ1-1; d_call: TRBD1; clone_size: .; v_call: TRBV6-6; cdr3_aa: CASSDSHRGGTEAFF; cdr3_nt: TGTGCCAGCAGTGACTCTCACAGGGGAGGGACTGAAGCTTTCTTT
j_call: TRBJ2-3; d_call: .; clone_size: .; v_call: TRBV4-3; cdr3_aa: CASSLRWGIASTDTQYF; cdr3_nt: TGCGCCAGCAGCCTCCGATGGGGGATAGCCAGCACAGATACGCAGTATTTT
j_call: TRBJ2-7; d_call: .; clone_size: .; v_call: TRBV10-2; cdr3_aa: CASKSPGHEQYF; cdr3_nt: TGCGCCAGCAAATCCCCAGGGCACGAGCAGTACTTC
j_call: TRBJ2-1; d_call: .; clone_size: .; v_call: TRBV7-3; cdr3_aa: CASSSPRGEQFF; cdr3_nt: TGTGCCAGCAGCTCCCCCCGGGGTGAGCAGTTCTTC
j_call: TRBJ2-3; d_call: .; clone_size: .; v_call: TRBV11-2; cdr3_aa: CASNRPSTDTQYF; cdr3_nt: TGTGCCAGCAATCGTCCTAGCACAGATACGCAGTATTTT